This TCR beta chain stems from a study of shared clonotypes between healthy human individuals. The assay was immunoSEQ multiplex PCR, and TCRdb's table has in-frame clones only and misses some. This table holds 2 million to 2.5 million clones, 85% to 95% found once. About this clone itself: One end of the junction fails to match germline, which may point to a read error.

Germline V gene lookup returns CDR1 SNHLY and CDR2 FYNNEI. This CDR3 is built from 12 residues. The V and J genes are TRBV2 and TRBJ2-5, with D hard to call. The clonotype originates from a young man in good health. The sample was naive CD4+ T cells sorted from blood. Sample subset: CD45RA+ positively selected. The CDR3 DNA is TGTGCCGGTGGGCAGATTCAAGAGGCCCAGTACTTC. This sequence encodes CAGGQIQEAQYF.